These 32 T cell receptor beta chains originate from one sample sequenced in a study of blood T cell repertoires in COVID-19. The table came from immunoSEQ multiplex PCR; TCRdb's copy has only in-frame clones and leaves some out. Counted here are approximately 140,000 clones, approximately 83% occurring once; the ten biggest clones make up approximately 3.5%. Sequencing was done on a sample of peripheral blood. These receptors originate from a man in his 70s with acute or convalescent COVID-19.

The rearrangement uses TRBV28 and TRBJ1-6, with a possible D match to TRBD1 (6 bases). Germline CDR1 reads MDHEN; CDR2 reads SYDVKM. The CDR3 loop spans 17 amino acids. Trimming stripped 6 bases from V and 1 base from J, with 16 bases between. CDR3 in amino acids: CASRQDRQGSYNSPLHF. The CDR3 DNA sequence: TGTGCCAGCAGACAAGACAGGCAGGGGTCCTATAATTCACCCCTCCACTTT.

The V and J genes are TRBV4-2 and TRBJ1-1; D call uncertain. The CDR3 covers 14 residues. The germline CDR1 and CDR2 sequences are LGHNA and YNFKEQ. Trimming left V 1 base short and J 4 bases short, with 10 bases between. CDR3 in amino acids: CASSQGGPLTEAFF. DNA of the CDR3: TGTGCCAGCAGCCAAGGAGGGCCCCTCACTGAAGCTTTCTTT.

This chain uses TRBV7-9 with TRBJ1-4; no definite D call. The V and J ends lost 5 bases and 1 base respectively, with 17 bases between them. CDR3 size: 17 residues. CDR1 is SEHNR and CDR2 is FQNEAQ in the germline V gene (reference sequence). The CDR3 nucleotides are TGTGCCAGCAGCCTCAACTGGCGGGGAAGAACTAATGAAAAACTGTTTTTT. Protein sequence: CASSLNWRGRTNEKLFF.

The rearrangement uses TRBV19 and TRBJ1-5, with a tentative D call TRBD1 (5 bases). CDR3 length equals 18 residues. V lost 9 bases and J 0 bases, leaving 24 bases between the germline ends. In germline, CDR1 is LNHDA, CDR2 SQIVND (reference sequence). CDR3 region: CASTQVGGIRYSNQPQHF. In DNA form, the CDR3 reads TGTGCCAGCACTCAGGTTGGGGGGATTCGGTATAGCAATCAGCCCCAGCATTTT.

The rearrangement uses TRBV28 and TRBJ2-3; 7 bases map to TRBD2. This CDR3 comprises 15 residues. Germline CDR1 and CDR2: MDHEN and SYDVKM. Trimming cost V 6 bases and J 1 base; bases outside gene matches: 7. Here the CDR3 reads CASSIGRHRTDTQYF. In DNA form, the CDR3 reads TGTGCCAGCAGCATCGGGAGGCATCGCACAGATACGCAGTATTTT.

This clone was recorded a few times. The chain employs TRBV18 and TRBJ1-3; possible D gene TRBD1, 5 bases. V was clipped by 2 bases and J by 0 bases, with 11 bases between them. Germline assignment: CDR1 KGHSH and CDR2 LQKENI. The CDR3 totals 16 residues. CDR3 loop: CASSPKQQVSGNTIYF. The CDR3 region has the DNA TGTGCCAGCTCACCAAAACAACAGGTCTCTGGAAACACCATATATTTT.

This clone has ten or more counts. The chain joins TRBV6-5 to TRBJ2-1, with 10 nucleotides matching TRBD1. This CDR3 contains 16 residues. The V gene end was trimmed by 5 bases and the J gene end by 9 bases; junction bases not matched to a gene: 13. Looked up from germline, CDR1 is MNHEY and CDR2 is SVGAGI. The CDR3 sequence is CASSHFPGQGIGEQFF. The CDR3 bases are TGTGCCAGCAGTCACTTCCCGGGACAGGGGATAGGTGAGCAGTTCTTC.

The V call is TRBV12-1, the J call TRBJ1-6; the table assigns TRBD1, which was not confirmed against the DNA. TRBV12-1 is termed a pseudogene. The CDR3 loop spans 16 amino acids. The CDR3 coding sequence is TGTGCCAGCAGGCATCAGGCCCCCTTTCGGAATTCACCCCTCCACTTT. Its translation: CASRHQAPFRNSPLHF.

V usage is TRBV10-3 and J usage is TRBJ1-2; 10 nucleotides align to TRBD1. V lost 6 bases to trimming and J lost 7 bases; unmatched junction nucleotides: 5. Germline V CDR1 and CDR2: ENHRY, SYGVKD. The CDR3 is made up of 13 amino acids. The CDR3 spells CAIRRDRGRGYTF. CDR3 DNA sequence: TGTGCCATCAGGAGGGACAGGGGACGTGGCTACACCTTC.

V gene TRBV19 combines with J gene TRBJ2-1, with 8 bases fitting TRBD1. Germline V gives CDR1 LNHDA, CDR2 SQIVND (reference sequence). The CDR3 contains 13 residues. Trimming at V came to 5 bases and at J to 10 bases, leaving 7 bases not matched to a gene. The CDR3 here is CASSSDRGGEQFF. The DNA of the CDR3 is TGTGCCAGTAGTTCAGACAGGGGAGGCGAGCAGTTCTTC.

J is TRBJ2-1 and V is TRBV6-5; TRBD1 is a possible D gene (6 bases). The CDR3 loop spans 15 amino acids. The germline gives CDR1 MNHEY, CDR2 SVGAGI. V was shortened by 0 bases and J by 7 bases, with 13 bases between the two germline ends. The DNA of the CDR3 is TGTGCCAGCAGTTACTCCCCTCCAGGGACAAATGAGCAGTTCTTC. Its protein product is CASSYSPPGTNEQFF.

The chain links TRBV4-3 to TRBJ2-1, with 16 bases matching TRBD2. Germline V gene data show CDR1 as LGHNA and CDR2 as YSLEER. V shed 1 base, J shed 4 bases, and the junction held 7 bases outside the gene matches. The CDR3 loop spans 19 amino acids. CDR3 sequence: CASSQGAGTSGGGYNEQFF. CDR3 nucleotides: TGCGCCAGCAGCCAAGGGGCCGGGACTAGCGGGGGGGGGTACAATGAGCAGTTCTTC.

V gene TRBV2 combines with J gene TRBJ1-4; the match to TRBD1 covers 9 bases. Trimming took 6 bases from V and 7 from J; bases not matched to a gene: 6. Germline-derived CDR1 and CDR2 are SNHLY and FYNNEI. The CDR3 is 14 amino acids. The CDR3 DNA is TGTGCCAGCAGGGGGGACAGGGAGTCTGAAAAACTGTTTTTT. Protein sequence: CASRGDRESEKLFF.

The CDR3 bases are TGCGCCAGCAGCTTGGACAGGGGCGAAGGTTCAGATACGCAGTATTTT. The encoded protein is CASSLDRGEGSDTQYF. The V gene is TRBV5-1, the J gene TRBJ2-3, with 7 bases fitting TRBD1. This CDR3 spans 16 amino acids. The V gene end was trimmed by 0 bases and the J gene end by 4 bases; junction bases not matched to a gene: 8. Germline V gene sequence: CDR1 SGHRS, CDR2 YFSETQ.

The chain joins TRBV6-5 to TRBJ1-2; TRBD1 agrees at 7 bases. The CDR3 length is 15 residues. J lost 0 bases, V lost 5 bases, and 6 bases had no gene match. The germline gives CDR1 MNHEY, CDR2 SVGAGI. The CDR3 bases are TGTGCCAGCAGTCGGGGACAGCTACCTAACTATGGCTACACCTTC. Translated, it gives CASSRGQLPNYGYTF.

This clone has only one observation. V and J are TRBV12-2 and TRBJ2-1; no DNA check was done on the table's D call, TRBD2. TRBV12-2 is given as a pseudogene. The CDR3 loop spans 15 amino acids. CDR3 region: CASRDAGVGYNEQFF. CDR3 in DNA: TGTGCAAGTCGCGACGCCGGGGTGGGTTACAATGAGCAGTTCTTC.

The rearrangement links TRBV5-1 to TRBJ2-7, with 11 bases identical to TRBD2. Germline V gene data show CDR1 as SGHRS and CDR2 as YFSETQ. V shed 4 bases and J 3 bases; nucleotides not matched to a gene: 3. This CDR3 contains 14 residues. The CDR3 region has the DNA TGCGCCAGCAGCGGTAGCGGGAGGGACTACGAGCAGTACTTC. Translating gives CASSGSGRDYEQYF.

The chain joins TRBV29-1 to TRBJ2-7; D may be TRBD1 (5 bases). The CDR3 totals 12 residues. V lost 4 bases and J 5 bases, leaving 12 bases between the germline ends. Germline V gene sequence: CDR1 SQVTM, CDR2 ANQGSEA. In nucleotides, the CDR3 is TGCAGCGTTGGTTTCAGGGTTGACGAGCAGTACTTC. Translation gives CSVGFRVDEQYF.

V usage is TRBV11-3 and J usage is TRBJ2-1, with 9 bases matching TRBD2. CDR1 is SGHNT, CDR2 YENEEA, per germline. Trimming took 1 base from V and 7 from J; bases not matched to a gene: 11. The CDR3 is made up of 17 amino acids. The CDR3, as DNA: TGTGCCAGCAGCTTAGGAGGGTTAGCGGGAGTTCGGAATGAGCAGTTCTTC. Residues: CASSLGGLAGVRNEQFF. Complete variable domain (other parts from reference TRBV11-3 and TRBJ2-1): EAGVVQSPRYKIIEKKQPVAFWCNPISGHNTLYWYLQNLGQGPELLIRYENEEAVDDSQLPKDRFSAERLKGVDSTLKIQPAELGDSAVYLCASSLGGLAGVRNEQFFGPGTRLTVL.

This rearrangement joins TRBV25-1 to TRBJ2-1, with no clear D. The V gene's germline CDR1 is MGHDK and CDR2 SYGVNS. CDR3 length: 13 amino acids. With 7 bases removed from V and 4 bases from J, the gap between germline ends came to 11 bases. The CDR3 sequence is CASNPGRYNEQFF. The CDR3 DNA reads TGTGCCAGCAACCCAGGAAGATACAATGAGCAGTTCTTC.

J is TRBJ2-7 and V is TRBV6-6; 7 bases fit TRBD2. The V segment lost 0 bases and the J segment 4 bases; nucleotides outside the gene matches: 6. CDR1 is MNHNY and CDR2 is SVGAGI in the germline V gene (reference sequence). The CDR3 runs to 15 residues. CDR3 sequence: CASSYSGGRKYEQYF. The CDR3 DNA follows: TGTGCCAGCAGTTACTCGGGGGGGAGAAAGTACGAGCAGTACTTC.

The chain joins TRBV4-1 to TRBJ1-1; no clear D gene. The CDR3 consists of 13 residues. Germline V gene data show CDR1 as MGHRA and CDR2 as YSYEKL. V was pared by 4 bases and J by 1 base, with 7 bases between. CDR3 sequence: CASSPAENTEAFF. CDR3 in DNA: TGCGCCAGCAGCCCCGCAGAGAACACTGAAGCTTTCTTT.

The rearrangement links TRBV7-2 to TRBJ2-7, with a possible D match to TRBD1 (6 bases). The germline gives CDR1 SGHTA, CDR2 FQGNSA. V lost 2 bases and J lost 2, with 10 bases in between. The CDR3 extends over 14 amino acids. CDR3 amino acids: CASSLSRDTYEQYF. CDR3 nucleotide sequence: TGTGCCAGCAGCTTATCCAGGGACACCTACGAGCAGTACTTC.

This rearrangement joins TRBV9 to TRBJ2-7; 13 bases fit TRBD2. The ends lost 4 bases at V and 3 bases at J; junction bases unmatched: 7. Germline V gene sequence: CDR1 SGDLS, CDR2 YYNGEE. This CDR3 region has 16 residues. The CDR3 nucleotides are TGTGCCAGCAGCCAACTAGCGGGAGGGCCTATCTACGAGCAGTACTTC. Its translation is CASSQLAGGPIYEQYF.

CDR3 sequence reads: CATSRDLREYPYNEQFF. The CDR3 DNA is TGTGCCACCAGCAGAGATCTGCGGGAGTACCCCTACAATGAGCAGTTCTTC. The chain is built from TRBV15 and TRBJ2-1; 7 bases agree with TRBD2. Germline V CDR1 and CDR2: LNHNV, YYDKDF (reference sequence). There are 17 residues in the CDR3. Unmatched junction bases numbered 7, after V lost 0 bases and J lost 2 bases. The variable domain in full, with the rest retrieved from reference TRBV15 and TRBJ2-1, is DAMVIQNPRYQVTQFGKPVTLSCSQTLNHNVMYWYQQKSSQAPKLLFHYYDKDFNNEADTPDNFQSRRPNTSFCFLDIRSPGLGDTAMYLCATSRDLREYPYNEQFFGPGTRLTVL.

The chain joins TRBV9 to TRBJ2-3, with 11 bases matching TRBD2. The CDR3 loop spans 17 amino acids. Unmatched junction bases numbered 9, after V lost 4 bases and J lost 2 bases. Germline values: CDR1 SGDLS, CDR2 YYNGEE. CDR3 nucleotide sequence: TGTGCCAGCAGCCTGGGACTAGCGGAAATTTACACAGATACGCAGTATTTT. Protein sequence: CASSLGLAEIYTDTQYF. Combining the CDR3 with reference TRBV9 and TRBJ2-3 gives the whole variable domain DSGVTQTPKHLITATGQRVTLRCSPRSGDLSVYWYQQSLDQGLQFLIQYYNGEERAKGNILERFSAQQFPDLHSELNLSSLELGDSALYFCASSLGLAEIYTDTQYFGPGTRLTVL.

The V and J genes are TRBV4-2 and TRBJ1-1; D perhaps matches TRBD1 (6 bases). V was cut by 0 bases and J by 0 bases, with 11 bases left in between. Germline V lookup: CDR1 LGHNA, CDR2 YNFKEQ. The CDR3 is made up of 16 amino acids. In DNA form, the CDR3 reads TGTGCCAGCAGCCAAGAAACGGGGACACTGAACACTGAAGCTTTCTTT. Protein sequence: CASSQETGTLNTEAFF.

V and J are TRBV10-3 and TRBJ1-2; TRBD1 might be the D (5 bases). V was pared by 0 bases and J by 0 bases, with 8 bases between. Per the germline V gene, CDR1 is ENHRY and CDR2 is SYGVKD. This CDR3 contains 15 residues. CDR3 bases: TGTGCCATCAGTGAGTCCGACAGAGCTAACTATGGCTACACCTTC. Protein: CAISESDRANYGYTF.

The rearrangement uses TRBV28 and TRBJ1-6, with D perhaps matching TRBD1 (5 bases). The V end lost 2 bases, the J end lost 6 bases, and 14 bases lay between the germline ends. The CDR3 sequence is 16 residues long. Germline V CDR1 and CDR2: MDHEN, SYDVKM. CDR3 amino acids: CASSLGGAASNSPLHF. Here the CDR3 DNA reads TGTGCCAGCAGTTTAGGAGGGGCGGCTTCTAATTCACCCCTCCACTTT.

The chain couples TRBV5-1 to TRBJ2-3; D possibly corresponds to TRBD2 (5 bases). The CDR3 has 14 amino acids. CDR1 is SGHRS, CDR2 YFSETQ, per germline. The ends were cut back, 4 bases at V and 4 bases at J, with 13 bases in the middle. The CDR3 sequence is CASSGSEGADTQYF. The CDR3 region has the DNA TGCGCCAGCAGCGGGAGTGAGGGTGCAGATACGCAGTATTTT.

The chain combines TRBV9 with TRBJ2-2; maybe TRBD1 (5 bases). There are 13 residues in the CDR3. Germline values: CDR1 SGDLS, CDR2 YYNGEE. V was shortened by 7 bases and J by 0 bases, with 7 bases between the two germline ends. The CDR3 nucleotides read TGTGCCAGCCAGGGCCCGAACACCGGGGAGCTGTTTTTT. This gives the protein CASQGPNTGELFF. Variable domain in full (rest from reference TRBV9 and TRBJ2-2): DSGVTQTPKHLITATGQRVTLRCSPRSGDLSVYWYQQSLDQGLQFLIQYYNGEERAKGNILERFSAQQFPDLHSELNLSSLELGDSALYFCASQGPNTGELFFGEGSRLTVL.

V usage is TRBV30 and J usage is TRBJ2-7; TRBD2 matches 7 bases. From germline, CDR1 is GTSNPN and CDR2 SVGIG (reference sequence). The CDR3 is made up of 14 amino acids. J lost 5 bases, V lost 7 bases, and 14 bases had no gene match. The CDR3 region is CAFESGTPGNEQYF. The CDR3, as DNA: TGTGCCTTTGAAAGCGGGACCCCGGGAAACGAGCAGTACTTC.